The rows below give T cell receptor beta chains drawn from one sample of a study of response to subunit inactivated influenza vaccine. MiXCR, run by TCRdb on the RT-PCR reads, gives a single entry per CDR3 protein. The top ten hold approximately 6.5% of the sample, which has about 700,000 distinct CDR3 sequences, roughly 14% seen once. Sequencing used PBMCs from blood, obtained 14 to 15 days before vaccination. The receptors originated from a man aged 50 to 59 who received an inactivated influenza vaccine. Both conserved end residues are part of each CDR3. The order of the fields is CDR3 protein, CDR3 DNA, J gene, clone size, V gene, D gene. D genes are given only for firm matches. The size of a clone is reported for some rows only, either as once, few or many, or as a class for expanded clones.

CDR3 protein: CASSAGAGMGTEAFF
CDR3 DNA: TGTGCCAGCAGCGCGGGAGCAGGGATGGGCACTGAAGCTTTCTTT
J gene: TRBJ1-1
clone size: few
V gene: TRBV9
D gene: -

CDR3 protein: CASSLALGIETQYF
CDR3 DNA: TGTGCCAGCAGTTTAGCGCTGGGTATAGAGACCCAGTACTTC
J gene: TRBJ2-5
clone size: -
V gene: TRBV12-3/TRBV12-4
D gene: -

CDR3 protein: CASRGTGGLYKQYF
CDR3 DNA: TGTGCCAGCCGTGGGACAGGGGGCCTGTATAAGCAGTACTTC
J gene: TRBJ2-7
clone size: -
V gene: TRBV12-3/TRBV12-4
D gene: TRBD1

CDR3 protein: CASSLSDGGLAGYTDTQYF
CDR3 DNA: TGCGCCAGCAGCTTGTCGGACGGCGGACTAGCGGGGTACACAGATACGCAGTATTTT
J gene: TRBJ2-3
clone size: few
V gene: TRBV5-1
D gene: TRBD2

CDR3 protein: CASSQGTDKRPQHF
CDR3 DNA: TGTGCCAGCAGCCAGGGGACGGACAAGAGGCCCCAGCATTTT
J gene: TRBJ1-5
clone size: few
V gene: TRBV3-1
D gene: -

CDR3 protein: CASSVAAGSGNTIYF
CDR3 DNA: TGTGCCAGCAGCGTAGCGGCAGGGTCTGGAAACACCATATATTTT
J gene: TRBJ1-3
clone size: few
V gene: TRBV9
D gene: -

CDR3 protein: CASSQGPAEETQYF
CDR3 DNA: TGCGCCAGCAGCCAAGGGCCAGCGGAGGAGACCCAGTACTTC
J gene: TRBJ2-5
clone size: few
V gene: TRBV4-3
D gene: -

CDR3 protein: CASSTGQALNTGELFF
CDR3 DNA: TGTGCCAGCAGCACGGGACAGGCACTGAACACCGGGGAGCTGTTTTTT
J gene: TRBJ2-2
clone size: many
V gene: TRBV5-5
D gene: TRBD1

CDR3 protein: CASSPGLAGHENTGELFF
CDR3 DNA: TGTGCCAGCAGCCCCGGACTAGCGGGACATGAGAACACCGGGGAGCTGTTTTTT
J gene: TRBJ2-2
clone size: -
V gene: TRBV13
D gene: TRBD2

CDR3 protein: CASSLGLAGGLNEQYF
CDR3 DNA: TGTGCCAGCAGCTTAGGTCTAGCGGGAGGGCTCAACGAGCAGTACTTC
J gene: TRBJ2-7
clone size: many
V gene: TRBV7-2
D gene: TRBD2

CDR3 protein: CASSPAFYEQYF
CDR3 DNA: TGTGCCAGCAGTCCCGCCTTCTACGAGCAGTACTTC
J gene: TRBJ2-7
clone size: many
V gene: TRBV12-3/TRBV12-4
D gene: -

CDR3 protein: CASSRYGQRTF
CDR3 DNA: TGTGCCAGCAGTCGATACGGGCAGCGGACCTTC
J gene: TRBJ2-7
clone size: few
V gene: TRBV12-3/TRBV12-4
D gene: -

CDR3 protein: CASSLTHPGGGYEQYF
CDR3 DNA: TGTGCCAGCAGTCTTACCCACCCGGGGGGCGGTTACGAGCAGTACTTC
J gene: TRBJ2-7
clone size: few
V gene: TRBV27
D gene: -

CDR3 protein: CASSPGGVAGGPFSYEQYF
CDR3 DNA: TGTGCCAGCAGTCCGGGGGGGGTAGCGGGAGGCCCTTTCTCCTACGAGCAGTACTTC
J gene: TRBJ2-7
clone size: -
V gene: TRBV4-2
D gene: TRBD2

CDR3 protein: CASSLTTGAGETQYF
CDR3 DNA: TGTGCCAGCAGCTTAACTACGGGGGCCGGGGAGACCCAGTACTTC
J gene: TRBJ2-5
clone size: few
V gene: TRBV7-9
D gene: -

CDR3 protein: CASRGDGRNQPQHF
CDR3 DNA: TGTGCCAGCAGAGGGGACGGCCGCAATCAGCCCCAGCATTTT
J gene: TRBJ1-5
clone size: -
V gene: TRBV2
D gene: -

CDR3 protein: CASSDGQWGGGETQYF
CDR3 DNA: TGTGCCAGCAGCGACGGGCAGTGGGGGGGCGGAGAGACCCAGTACTTC
J gene: TRBJ2-5
clone size: -
V gene: TRBV7-9
D gene: -